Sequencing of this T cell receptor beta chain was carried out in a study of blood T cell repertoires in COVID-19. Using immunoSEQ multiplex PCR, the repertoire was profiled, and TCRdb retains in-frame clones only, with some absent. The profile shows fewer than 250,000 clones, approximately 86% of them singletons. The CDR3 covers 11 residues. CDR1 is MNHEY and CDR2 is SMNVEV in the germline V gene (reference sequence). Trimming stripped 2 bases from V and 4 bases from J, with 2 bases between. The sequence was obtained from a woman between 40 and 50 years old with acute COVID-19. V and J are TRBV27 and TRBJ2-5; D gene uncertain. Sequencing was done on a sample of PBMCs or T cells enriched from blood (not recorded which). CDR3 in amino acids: CASSLRETQYF. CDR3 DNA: TGTGCCAGCAGTTTACGAGAGACCCAGTACTTC.